Sequencing of this TCR beta chain was carried out in a study of T cells in localized non-small cell lung cancer (dated by TCRdb to about 2020). Broadly, across the study: T cell repertoires of fewer than 250 early-stage NSCLC patients were analyzed, with tumors being compared against uninvolved tumor-adjacent lungs. The cohort consisted of 200 to 250 treatment-naive NSCLC patients whose localized lung tumors had been resected. Of the NSCLC patients, fewer than 150 were male and 85 to 110 were female, and the mean age was about 69 years.

Including the terminal cysteine and phenylalanine, the CDR3 comprises 16 residues. Only the CDR3 part of the read is kept: 48 bases, read in frame from the first base. Via the germline V gene, CDR1 is MRHNA and CDR2 SNTAGT. The germline V end is reduced by 1 base and the J end by 6 bases; junction bases left unmatched: 6. At diagnosis, tumor, uninvolved tumor-adjacent lung and peripheral blood were collected and then preserved as a mix of FFPE and fresh-frozen material. For TCR repertoire profiling, the blood samples were analyzed as peripheral blood mononuclear cells. Here is what the overall study found, with its caveats: Since the design was exploratory, TCR variables were selected using unadjusted p-values with no false-discovery rate correction. Longer overall survival was associated with higher T cell density in blood, whereas shorter survival was associated with higher clonality in adjacent lung. A median of approximately 55 of the top 100 tumor clones were detected in paired uninvolved adjacent lung, and some 29 of these tumor clones were also found among the top 100 clones of the paired uninvolved adjacent lung. Because multi-region tumor sequencing was not performed, intratumor heterogeneity could not be ruled out. Uninvolved tumor-adjacent lung showed the highest T cell clonality, higher than tumor, which suggests more focused antigenic responses in the uninvolved tumor-adjacent lung.

As concerns this clone: Its antigen is unknown. No base qualities exist here, and no much larger clone lies one base off it.

The immunoSEQ Assay was used to sequence TCR beta CDR3 regions from DNA. Concerning the study's data processing: T cell density was computed as TCR beta template counts normalized to usable DNA estimated by amplifying housekeeping genes. Using the preseqR package, richness was estimated by extrapolating to 120,000 templates for tissue samples and 400,000 templates for PBMC samples. Clonality was defined as one minus Pielou's evenness. To identify tissue-enriched TCRs, differential abundance testing was run on productive amino-acid clonotypes with a minimum total count of 5 and an alpha of 0.1. The Jaccard Index and the Morisita Overlap Index were used to quantify repertoire overlap between compartments. GLIPH grouped TCR beta CDR3s together with public tetramer-defined viral CDR3s, and a viral motif had to include at least three viral sequences and show V-gene enrichment. The source is immuneACCESS, and TCRdb retained only in-frame sequences with V and J called. Part of the clones is not carried over; for the studies checked, unresolved V genes explain less than half of this, and the remainder is unexplained. V and J calls and clone size come straight from that table; D and trimming were deduced from the DNA. In this sample the table shows 20,000 to 30,000 clones, over 75% of which occur a single time. The top ten clonotypes cover 9.6% of the sample.

Source: peripheral blood, taken before any cancer treatment. The receptor was isolated from a man between 40 and 70 years old with stage III squamous cell lung carcinoma. The chain joins TRBV6-4 to TRBJ2-2; 9 bases in between match TRBD2. This receptor carries the CDR3 CASSDWFSGSSGELFF. The DNA sequence is TGTGCCAGCAGTGACTGGTTTAGCGGGAGTTCCGGGGAGCTGTTTTTT.